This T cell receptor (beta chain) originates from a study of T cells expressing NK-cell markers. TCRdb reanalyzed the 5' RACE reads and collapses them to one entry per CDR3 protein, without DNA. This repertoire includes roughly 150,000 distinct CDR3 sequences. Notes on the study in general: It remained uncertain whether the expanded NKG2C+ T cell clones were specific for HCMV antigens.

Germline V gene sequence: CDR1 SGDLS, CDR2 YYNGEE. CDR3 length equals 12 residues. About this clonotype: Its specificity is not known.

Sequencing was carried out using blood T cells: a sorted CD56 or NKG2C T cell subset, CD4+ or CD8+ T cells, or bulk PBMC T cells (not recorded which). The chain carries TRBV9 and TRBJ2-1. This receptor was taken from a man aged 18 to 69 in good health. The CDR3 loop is CASSVAGYEQFF.